Listed below are T cell receptor beta chains from one sample, sequenced in a study of T cells in Graves' hyperthyroidism and ophthalmopathy. In TCRdb, the multiplex PCR reads were re-called with MiXCR into one record per CDR3 protein. The sample has hundreds of thousands of distinct CDR3 sequences, roughly 15% seen once; the top ten hold 34%. The specimen was blood. These receptors were collected from a woman between 40 and 50 years old with Graves' ophthalmopathy. Both conserved end residues are part of each CDR3. D genes are given only for firm matches. Clone size, where shown, is once, few, many, or a class for clones that have expanded.

size,V,J,D,CDR3,DNA
.,TRBV19,TRBJ2-7,TRBD1,CASSSPGTGGAEQYF,TGTGCCAGTAGTAGCCCCGGGACAGGGGGCGCCGAGCAGTACTTC
many,TRBV20-1,TRBJ2-5,TRBD1,CSATGDLTQETQYF,TGCAGTGCGACAGGGGACCTGACCCAAGAGACCCAGTACTTC
many,TRBV11-2,TRBJ1-2,TRBD1,CASSLATGGSVGYTF,TGTGCCAGCAGCTTAGCCACAGGGGGCTCTGTTGGCTACACCTTC
many,TRBV19,TRBJ2-4,TRBD1,CATKVGQGAAGKNIQYF,TGTGCCACCAAGGTCGGACAGGGGGCTGCTGGCAAAAACATTCAGTACTTC
many,TRBV28,TRBJ2-7,.,CASSLENPYEQYF,TGTGCCAGCAGTTTAGAGAATCCCTACGAGCAGTACTTC
many,TRBV30,TRBJ2-1,.,CAWNLVMHNEQFF,TGTGCCTGGAATCTAGTGATGCACAATGAGCAGTTCTTC
many,TRBV20-1,TRBJ1-2,TRBD1,CSALIPTGGHKNGYTF,TGCAGTGCCCTTATACCGACAGGGGGTCATAAGAATGGCTACACCTTC
.,TRBV9,TRBJ2-1,.,CASSAQSYNEQSF,TGTGCCAGCAGCGCCCAGAGTTACAATGAGCAGTCCTTC
many,TRBV24-1,TRBJ2-5,TRBD1,CATSDPGTDTTQETQYF,TGTGCCACCAGTGACCCCGGGACAGACACTACACAAGAGACCCAGTACTTC
.,TRBV12-3/TRBV12-4,TRBJ1-5,TRBD1,CASSLFGGQGNQPQHF,TGTGCCAGCAGTTTATTCGGGGGACAGGGCAATCAGCCCCAGCATTTT
many,TRBV2,TRBJ1-1,TRBD1,CASRPGQGMKNTEAFF,TGTGCCAGCAGACCGGGACAGGGTATGAAGAACACTGAAGCTTTCTTT
many,TRBV11-2,TRBJ1-1,.,CASSRGHTEGAFF,TGTGCCAGCAGCCGGGGACACACCGAGGGAGCTTTCTTT
many,TRBV20-1,TRBJ1-2,.,CSARSPWGYTF,TGCAGTGCTAGGTCCCCGTGGGGCTACACCTTC
many,TRBV7-2,TRBJ1-6,.,CASSLALVQSLHF,TGTGCCAGCAGCTTAGCCCTCGTTCAGTCCCTCCACTTT
many,TRBV20-1,TRBJ2-1,.,CSASQTSNEQFF,TGCAGTGCTAGTCAGACTAGCAATGAGCAGTTCTTC
few,TRBV20-1,TRBJ2-5,TRBD2,CSAKTSGKGYF,TGCAGTGCTAAGACTAGCGGGAAGGGGTACTTC
many,TRBV20-1,TRBJ2-1,.,CSARASQVLYNEQFF,TGCAGTGCTAGAGCTAGCCAGGTTCTGTACAATGAGCAGTTCTTC
few,TRBV3-1,TRBJ2-5,TRBD2,CASSTAGTSKETQYF,TGTGCCAGCAGCACAGCCGGGACTAGCAAAGAGACCCAGTACTTC
many,TRBV19,TRBJ1-1,.,CASMWQGMAEAFF,TGTGCCAGTATGTGGCAGGGGATGGCTGAAGCTTTCTTT
many,TRBV2,TRBJ2-7,.,CASGGYEQYF,TGTGCCAGCGGGGGCTACGAGCAGTACTTC
many,TRBV5-1,TRBJ1-2,TRBD1,CASSQTQGDYGYTF,TGCGCCAGCAGCCAGACCCAGGGGGACTATGGCTACACCTTC